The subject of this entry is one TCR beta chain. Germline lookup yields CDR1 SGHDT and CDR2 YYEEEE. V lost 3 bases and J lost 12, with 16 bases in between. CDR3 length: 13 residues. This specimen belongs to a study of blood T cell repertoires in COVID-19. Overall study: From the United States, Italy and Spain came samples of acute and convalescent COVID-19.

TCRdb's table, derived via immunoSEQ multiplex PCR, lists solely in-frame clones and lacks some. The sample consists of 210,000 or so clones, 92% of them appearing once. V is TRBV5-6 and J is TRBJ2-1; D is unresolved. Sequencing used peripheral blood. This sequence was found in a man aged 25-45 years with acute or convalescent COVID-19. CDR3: CASSSRYSTVQFF. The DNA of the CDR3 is TGTGCCAGCAGCTCTCGGTACTCTACCGTGCAGTTCTTC.